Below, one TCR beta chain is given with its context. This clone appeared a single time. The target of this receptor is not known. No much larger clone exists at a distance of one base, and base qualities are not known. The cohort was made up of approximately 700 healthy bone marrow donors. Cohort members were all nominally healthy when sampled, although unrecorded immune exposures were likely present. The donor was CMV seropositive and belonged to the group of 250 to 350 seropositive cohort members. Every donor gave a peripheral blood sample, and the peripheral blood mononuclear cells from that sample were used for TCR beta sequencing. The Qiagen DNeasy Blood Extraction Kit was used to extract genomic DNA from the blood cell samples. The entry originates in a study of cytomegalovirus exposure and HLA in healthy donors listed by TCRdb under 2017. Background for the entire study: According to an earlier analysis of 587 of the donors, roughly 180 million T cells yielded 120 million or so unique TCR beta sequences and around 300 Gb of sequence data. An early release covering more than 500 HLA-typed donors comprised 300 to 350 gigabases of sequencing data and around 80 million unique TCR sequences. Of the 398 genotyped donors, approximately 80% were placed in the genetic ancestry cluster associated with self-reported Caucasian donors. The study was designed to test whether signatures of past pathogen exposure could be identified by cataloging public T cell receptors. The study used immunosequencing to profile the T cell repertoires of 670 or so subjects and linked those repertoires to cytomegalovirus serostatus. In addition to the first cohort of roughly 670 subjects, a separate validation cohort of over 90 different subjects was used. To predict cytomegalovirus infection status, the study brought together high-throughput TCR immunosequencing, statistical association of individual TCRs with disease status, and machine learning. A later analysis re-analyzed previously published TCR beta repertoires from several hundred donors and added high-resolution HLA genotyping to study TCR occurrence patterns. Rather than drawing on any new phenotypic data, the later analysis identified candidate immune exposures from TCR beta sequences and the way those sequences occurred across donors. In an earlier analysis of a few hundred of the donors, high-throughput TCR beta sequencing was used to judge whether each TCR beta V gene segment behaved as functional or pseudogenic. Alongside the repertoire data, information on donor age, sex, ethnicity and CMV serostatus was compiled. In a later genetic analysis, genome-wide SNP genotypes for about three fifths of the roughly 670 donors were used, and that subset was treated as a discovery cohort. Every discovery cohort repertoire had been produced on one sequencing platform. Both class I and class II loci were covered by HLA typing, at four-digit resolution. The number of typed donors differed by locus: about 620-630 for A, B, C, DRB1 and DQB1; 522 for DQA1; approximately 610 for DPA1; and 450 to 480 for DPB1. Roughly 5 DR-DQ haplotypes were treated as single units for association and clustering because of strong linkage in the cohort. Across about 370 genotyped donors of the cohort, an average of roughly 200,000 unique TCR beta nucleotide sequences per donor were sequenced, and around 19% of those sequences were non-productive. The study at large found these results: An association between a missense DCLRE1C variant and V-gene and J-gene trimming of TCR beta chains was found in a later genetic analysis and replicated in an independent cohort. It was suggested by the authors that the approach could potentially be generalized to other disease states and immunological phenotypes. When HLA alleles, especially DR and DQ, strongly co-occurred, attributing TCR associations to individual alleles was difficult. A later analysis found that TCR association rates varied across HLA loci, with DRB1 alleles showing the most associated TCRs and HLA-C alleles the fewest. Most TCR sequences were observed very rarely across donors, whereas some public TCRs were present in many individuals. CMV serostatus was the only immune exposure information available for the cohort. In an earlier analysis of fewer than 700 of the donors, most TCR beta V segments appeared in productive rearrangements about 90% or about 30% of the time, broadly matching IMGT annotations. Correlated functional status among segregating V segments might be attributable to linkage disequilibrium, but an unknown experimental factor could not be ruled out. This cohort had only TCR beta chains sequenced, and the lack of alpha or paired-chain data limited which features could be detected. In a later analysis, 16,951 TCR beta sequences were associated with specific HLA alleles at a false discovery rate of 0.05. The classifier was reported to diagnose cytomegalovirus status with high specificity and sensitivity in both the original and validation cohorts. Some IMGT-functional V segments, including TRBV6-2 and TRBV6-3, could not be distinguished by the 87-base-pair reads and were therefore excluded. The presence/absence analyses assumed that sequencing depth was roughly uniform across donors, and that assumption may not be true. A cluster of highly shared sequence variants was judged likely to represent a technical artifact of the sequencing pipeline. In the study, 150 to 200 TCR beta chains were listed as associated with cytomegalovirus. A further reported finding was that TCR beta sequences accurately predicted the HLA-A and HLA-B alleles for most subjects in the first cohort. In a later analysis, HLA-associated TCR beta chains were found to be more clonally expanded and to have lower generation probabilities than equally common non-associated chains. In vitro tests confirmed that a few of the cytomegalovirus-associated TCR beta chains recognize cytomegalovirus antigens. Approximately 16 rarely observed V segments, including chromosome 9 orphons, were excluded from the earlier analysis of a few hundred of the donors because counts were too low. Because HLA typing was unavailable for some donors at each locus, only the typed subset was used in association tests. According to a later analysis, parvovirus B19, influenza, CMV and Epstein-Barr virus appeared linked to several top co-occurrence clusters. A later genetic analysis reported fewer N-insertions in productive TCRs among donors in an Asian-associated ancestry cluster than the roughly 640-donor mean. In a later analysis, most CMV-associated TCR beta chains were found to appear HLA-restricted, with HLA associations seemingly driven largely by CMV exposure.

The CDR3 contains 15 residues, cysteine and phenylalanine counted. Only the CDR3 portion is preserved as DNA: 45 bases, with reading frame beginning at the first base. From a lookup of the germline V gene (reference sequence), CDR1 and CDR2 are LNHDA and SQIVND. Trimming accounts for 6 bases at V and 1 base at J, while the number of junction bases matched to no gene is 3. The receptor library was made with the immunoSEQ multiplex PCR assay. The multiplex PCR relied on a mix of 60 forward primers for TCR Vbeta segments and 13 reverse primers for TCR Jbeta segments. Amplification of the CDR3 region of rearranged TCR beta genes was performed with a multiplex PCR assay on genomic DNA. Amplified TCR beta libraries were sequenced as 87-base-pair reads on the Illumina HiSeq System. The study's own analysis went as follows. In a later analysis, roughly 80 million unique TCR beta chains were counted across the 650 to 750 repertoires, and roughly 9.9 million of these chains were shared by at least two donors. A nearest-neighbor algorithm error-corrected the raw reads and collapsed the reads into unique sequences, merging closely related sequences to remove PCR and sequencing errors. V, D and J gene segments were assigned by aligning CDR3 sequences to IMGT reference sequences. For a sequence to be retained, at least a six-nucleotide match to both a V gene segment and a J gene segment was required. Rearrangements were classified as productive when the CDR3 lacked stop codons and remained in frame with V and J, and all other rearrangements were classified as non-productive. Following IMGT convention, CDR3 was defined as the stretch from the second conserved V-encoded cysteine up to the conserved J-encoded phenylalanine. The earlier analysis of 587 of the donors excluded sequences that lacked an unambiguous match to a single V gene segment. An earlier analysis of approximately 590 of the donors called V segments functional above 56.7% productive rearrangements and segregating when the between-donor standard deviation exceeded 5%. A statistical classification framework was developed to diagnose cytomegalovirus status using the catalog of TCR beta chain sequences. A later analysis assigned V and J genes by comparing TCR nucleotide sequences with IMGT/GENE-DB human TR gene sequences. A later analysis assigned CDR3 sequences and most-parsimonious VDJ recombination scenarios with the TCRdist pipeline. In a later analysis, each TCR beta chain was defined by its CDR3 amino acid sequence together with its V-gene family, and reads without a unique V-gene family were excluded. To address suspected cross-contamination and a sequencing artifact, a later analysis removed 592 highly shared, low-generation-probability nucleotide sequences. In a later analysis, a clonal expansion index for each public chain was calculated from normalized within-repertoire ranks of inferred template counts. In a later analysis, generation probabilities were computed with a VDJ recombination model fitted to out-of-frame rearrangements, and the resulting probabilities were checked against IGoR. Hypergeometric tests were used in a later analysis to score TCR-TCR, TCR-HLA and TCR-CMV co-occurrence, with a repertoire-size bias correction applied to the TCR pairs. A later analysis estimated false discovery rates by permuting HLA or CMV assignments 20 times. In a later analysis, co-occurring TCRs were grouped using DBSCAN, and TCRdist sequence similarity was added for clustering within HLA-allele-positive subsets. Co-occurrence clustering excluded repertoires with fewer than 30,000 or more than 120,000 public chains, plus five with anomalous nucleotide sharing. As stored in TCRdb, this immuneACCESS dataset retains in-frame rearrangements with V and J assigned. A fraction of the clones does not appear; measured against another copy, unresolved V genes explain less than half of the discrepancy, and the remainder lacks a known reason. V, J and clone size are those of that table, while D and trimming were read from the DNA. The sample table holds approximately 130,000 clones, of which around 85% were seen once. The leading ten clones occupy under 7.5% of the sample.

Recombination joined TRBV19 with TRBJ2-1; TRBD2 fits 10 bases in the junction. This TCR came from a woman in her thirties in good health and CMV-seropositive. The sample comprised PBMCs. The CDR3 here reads CASSPLAGSYNEQFF. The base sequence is TGTGCCAGTAGCCCACTAGCGGGGTCCTACAATGAGCAGTTCTTC.